Each of the 12 T cell receptor beta chains below was sequenced from the same sample in a study of T cells and Merkel cell carcinoma outcomes. Generated by immunoSEQ multiplex PCR, the TCRdb table keeps only in-frame clones and is missing some. The sample lists around 1,500 clones; 86% were seen once. The sample comprised tumor tissue from Merkel cell carcinoma. The source of these receptors is a human donor with Merkel cell carcinoma.

V and J are TRBV6-1 and TRBJ1-1; 9 bases match TRBD1. V lost 6 bases and J lost 4; bases outside the gene matches: 3. The V gene's germline CDR1 is MNHNS and CDR2 SASEGT. The CDR3 sequence is 13 residues long. The DNA for the CDR3 is TGTGCCAGCAGACAGGGGGCCGGCACTGAAGCTTTCTTT. It translates to CASRQGAGTEAFF.

The V call is TRBV2, the J call TRBJ2-7; maybe TRBD1 (5 bases). CDR1 is SNHLY and CDR2 is FYNNEI in the germline V gene. The CDR3 contains 12 residues. Deletions cut 10 bases from V and 6 bases from J, with 16 bases between. The CDR3 here is CATTLAGIEQYF. In DNA form, the CDR3 reads TGTGCCACCACCCTGGCAGGGATCGAGCAGTACTTC.

In its sample, this clone was seen a few times. The sample holds other DNA sequences that translate to the same CDR3. V gene TRBV5-6 combines with J gene TRBJ2-3; 8 bases are shared with TRBD2. Germline CDR1 and CDR2: SGHDT and YYEEEE. The V segment lost 1 base and the J segment 0 bases; nucleotides outside the gene matches: 4. This CDR3 has 16 residues. This chain's CDR3 is CASSLWRGASTDTQYF. CDR3 coding DNA: TGTGCCAGCAGCTTGTGGCGGGGGGCCAGCACAGATACGCAGTATTTT.

This chain connects TRBV7-3 to TRBJ2-7; D unresolved. Germline CDR1 is SGHTA and CDR2 is FQGTGA. V was cut by 2 bases and J by 6 bases, with 11 bases left in between. The CDR3 runs to 13 residues. The CDR3 bases are TGTGCCAGCAGCTTAGGGCAGGTTGGCGAGCAGTACTTC. Residues: CASSLGQVGEQYF.

As regards this clone: A read error may produce the germline difference seen at one junction end. This sequence joins TRBV30 and TRBJ1-4; a possible D gene is TRBD1 (5 bases). Germline CDR1 and CDR2: GTSNPN and SVGIG (reference sequence). There are 11 residues in the CDR3. The CDR3 here is CAWSSGTRRTF. CDR3 in DNA: TGTGCCTGGAGTTCCGGGACCCGTCGAACGTTT.

This chain joins TRBV5-1 and TRBJ2-5, with D maybe TRBD2 (5 bases). The CDR3 runs to 12 residues. The germline gives CDR1 SGHRS, CDR2 YFSETQ. V was shortened by 2 bases and J by 4 bases, with 6 bases between the two germline ends. The CDR3 sequence: CASSFGGETQYF. CDR3 DNA sequence: TGCGCCAGCAGCTTCGGAGGAGAGACCCAGTACTTC.

V is TRBV9 and J is TRBJ2-1; no clear D. The germline V gene has CDR1 SGDLS and CDR2 YYNGEE. The V and J ends lost 0 bases and 5 bases respectively, with 12 bases between them. The CDR3 consists of 15 residues. The CDR3 DNA follows: TGTGCCAGCAGCGTAGGACCCGAGTGGAACAATGAGCAGTTCTTC. It translates to CASSVGPEWNNEQFF.

The chain combines TRBV29-1 with TRBJ2-2, with D possibly matching TRBD1 (6 bases). V was cut by 4 bases and J by 2 bases, with 23 bases left in between. The V gene's germline CDR1 is SQVTM and CDR2 ANQGSEA. The CDR3 consists of 18 residues. CDR3 bases: TGCAGCGTTGTGTTACTCCGGACAGACTCTTTCAACACCGGGGAGCTGTTTTTT. The encoded protein is CSVVLLRTDSFNTGELFF.

This sequence joins TRBV19 and TRBJ2-3, with a weak D call TRBD2 (5 bases). Looked up from germline, CDR1 is LNHDA and CDR2 is SQIVND (reference sequence). Trimming pared 1 base from V and 2 bases from J, leaving 13 bases between. CDR3 length equals 16 residues. CDR3 protein: CASSIGRGFFTDTQYF. The DNA for the CDR3 is TGTGCCAGTAGTATAGGCCGGGGATTTTTCACAGATACGCAGTATTTT.

V is TRBV7-9 and J is TRBJ1-1, with D uncertain. Deletions cut 4 bases from V and 8 bases from J, with 11 bases between. CDR3 size: 12 residues. The germline V gene has CDR1 SEHNR and CDR2 FQNEAQ (reference sequence). CDR3 sequence: CASSWRMAEAFF. CDR3 sequence (DNA): TGTGCCAGCAGCTGGAGGATGGCCGAAGCTTTCTTT. Combining the CDR3 with reference TRBV7-9 and TRBJ1-1 gives the whole variable domain DTGVSQNPRHKITKRGQNVTFRCDPISEHNRLYWYRQTLGQGPEFLTYFQNEAQLEKSRLLSDRFSAERPKGSFSTLEIQRTEQGDSAMYLCASSWRMAEAFFGQGTRLTVV.

As for this clone: At one boundary the junction diverges from the germline segment, which might be a read error. Other DNA sequences in this specimen translate into the identical CDR3. This chain uses TRBV9 with TRBJ2-4; TRBD1 matches 7 bases. The CDR3 is made up of 14 amino acids. Germline V gene sequence: CDR1 SGDLS, CDR2 YYNGEE. This CDR3 reads CASSAGGTANIQYF. CDR3 DNA sequence: TGTGCTAGCAGCGCAGGGGGAACGGCAAACATTCAGTACTTC.

V and J are TRBV30 and TRBJ1-5; D is unclear. Germline V gene lookup returns CDR1 GTSNPN and CDR2 SVGIG (reference sequence). The V and J ends lost 3 bases and 3 bases respectively, with 12 bases between them. The CDR3 loop spans 14 amino acids. The CDR3 loop reads CAWSTTTVNQPQHF. The CDR3 DNA is TGTGCCTGGAGCACGACCACCGTCAATCAGCCCCAGCATTTT.